The clone carrying this T cell receptor (beta chain) appeared once. Only in-frame clones appear in the TCRdb table, and some are missing; sequencing was by immunoSEQ multiplex PCR. The sample yields approximately 160,000 clones, 85% to 90% seen once. This CDR3 has 15 amino acids. V was pared by 4 bases and J by 4 bases, with 16 bases between. CDR1 is LGHDT and CDR2 is YNNKEL in the germline V gene (reference sequence). The record originates from a study of blood T cell repertoires in COVID-19. The sequence came from a woman aged 70-85 years with acute or convalescent COVID-19. The V call is TRBV3-1 (or the pseudogene TRBV3-2), the J call TRBJ1-2; D gene ambiguous. Sequencing input: peripheral blood. The CDR3 protein is CASSPPAGFAYGYTF. CDR3 DNA sequence: TGTGCCAGCAGCCCCCCCGCGGGGTTTGCCTATGGCTACACCTTC.